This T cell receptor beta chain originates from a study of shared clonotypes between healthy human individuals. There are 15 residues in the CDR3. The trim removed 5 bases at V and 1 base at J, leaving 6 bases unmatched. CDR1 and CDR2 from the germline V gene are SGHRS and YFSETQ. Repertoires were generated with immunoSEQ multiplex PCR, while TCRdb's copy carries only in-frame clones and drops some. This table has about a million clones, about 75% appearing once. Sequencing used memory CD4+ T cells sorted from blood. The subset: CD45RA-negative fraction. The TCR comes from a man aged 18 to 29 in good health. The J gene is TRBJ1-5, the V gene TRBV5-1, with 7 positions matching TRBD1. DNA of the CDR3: TGCGCCAGCAGGTCCCGACAGGGAAGCAATCAGCCCCAGCATTTT. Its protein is CASRSRQGSNQPQHF.